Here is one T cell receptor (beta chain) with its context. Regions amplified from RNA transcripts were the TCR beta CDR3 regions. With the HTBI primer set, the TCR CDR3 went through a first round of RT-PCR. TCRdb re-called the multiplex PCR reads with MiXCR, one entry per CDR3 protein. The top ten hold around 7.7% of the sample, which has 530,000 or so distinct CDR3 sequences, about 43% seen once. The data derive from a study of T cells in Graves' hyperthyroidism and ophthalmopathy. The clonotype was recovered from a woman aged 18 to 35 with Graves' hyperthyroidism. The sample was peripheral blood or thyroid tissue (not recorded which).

The chain's CDR3 is CASSLGLAGGPDTQYF. CDR3 bases: TGTGCCAGCAGCTTAGGACTAGCGGGAGGGCCGGATACGCAGTATTTT. This sequence joins TRBV7-2 and TRBJ2-3, with 14 bases lining up with TRBD2. The V gene's germline CDR1 is SGHTA and CDR2 FQGNSA. J was trimmed by 6 bases and V by 1 base; bases with no gene match: 3. There are 16 residues in the CDR3.